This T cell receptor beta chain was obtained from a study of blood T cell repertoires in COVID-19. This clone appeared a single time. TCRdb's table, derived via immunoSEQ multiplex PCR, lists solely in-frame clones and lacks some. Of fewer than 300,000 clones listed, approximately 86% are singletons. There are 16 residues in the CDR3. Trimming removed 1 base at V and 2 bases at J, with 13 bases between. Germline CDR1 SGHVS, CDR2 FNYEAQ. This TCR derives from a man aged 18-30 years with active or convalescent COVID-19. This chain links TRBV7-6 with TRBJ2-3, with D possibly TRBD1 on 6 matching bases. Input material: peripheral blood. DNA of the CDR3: TGTGCCAGCAGCTTAGGCAGGGGCTCGTTCACAGATACGCAGTATTTT. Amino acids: CASSLGRGSFTDTQYF.